This T cell receptor (beta chain) comes out of a study of CD8 T cells in ankylosing spondylitis. Study-level results: Ankylosing spondylitis blood appeared to carry a characteristic TCR beta motif of under ten highly homologous variants. Some of the motif variants had earlier been found in reactive arthritis patients' fluid and blood. The disease-linked clones had a CD8+ phenotype and low blood frequencies.

This clonotype was seen only a few times. Antigen unknown. V was trimmed by 8 bases and J by 8 bases, leaving 15 bases between them. This CDR3 has 12 amino acids. CDR1 and CDR2 from the germline V gene are MGHDK and SYGVNS. Libraries of TCR beta came from quantitative 5'-RACE with molecular barcodes. In TCRdb, the 5' RACE reads were re-called with MiXCR into one record per CDR3 protein. In the table there are around 300,000 distinct CDR3 sequences, around 20% of which are singletons. Sequencing was carried out using blood, either unsorted or a sorted T cell fraction (not recorded which). The V and J genes are TRBV25-1 and TRBJ1-2, with D tentatively TRBD1 (5 bases). The sequence was obtained from a female donor with ankylosing spondylitis or in good health (not recorded which). The CDR3 region is CASRGSSWGYTF. CDR3 DNA: TGTGCCAGCCGGGGGTCCTCCTGGGGCTACACCTTC.